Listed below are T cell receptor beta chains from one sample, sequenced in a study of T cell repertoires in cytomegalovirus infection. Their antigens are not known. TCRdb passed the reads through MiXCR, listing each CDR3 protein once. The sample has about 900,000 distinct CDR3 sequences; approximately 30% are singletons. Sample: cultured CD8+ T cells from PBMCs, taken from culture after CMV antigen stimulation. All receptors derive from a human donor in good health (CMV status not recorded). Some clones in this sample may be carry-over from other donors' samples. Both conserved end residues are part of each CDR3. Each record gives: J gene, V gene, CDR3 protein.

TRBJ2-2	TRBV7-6	CASSLGGDGELFF
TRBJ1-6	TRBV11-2	CASCLWTDSSGGNSPLHF
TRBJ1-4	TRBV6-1	CACPGGVGEKLFF
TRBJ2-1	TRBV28	CASSFVAGRSSYNEQFF
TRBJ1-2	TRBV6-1	CASSYTGRDGYTF
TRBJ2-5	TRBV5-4	CASSLRYARGHQETQYF
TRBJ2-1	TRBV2	CASGELAGANNEQFF
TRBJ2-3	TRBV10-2	CASSGGNTQYF
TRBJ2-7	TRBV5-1	CASSLENRDYEQYF
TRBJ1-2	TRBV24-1	CATSDQTGAGDGFYGYTF
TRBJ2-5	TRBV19	CASSIAGGVGETQYF
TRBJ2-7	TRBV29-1	CSVTDRVSYEQYF
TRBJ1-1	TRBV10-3	CAISLKQGDTEAFF
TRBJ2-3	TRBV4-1	CASSQEGPPATDTQYF
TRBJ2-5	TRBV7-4	CASSFDRVETQYF
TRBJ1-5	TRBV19	CASSIDRYQPQHF
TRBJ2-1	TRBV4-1	CASSQEHSSYNEQFF
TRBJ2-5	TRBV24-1	CATSDFGRGYQETQYF
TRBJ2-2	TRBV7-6	CASWSRDSLGSGELFF
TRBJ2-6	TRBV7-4	CASGPRAGANVLTF
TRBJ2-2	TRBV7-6	CASSLSGLDTGELFF
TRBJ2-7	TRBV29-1	CSFSGTSSYEQYF
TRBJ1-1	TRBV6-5	CASSVDSGTEAFF
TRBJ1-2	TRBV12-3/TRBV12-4	CASSFVPVGGGYTF
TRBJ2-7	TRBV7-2	CASSLRPTRGGGEQYF
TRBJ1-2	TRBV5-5	CASSLGWVIDYGYTF
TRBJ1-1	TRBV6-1	CASTSQDTEAFF
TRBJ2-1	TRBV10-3	CAISENIEQFF
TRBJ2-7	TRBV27	CASSLSPGHSYEQYF
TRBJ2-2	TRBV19	CTSSNPNTGELFF
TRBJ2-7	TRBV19	CASSIGTANEQYF
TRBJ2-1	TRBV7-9	CASSIKQGAQINEQFF
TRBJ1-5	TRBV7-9	CASSLGVGQGGVSNQPQHF
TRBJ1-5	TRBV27	CASSPRLSNQPQHF
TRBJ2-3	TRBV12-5	CASGFRSPPVSDTQYF
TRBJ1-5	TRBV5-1	CASSLDSPSNQPQHF
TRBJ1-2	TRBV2	CASSTRSAYGYTF
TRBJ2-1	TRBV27	CASSFGPTNEQFF
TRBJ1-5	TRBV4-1	CASSHGLSGNQPQHF
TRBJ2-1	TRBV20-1	CSARDRDRVGDEQFF
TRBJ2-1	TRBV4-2	CASSTDSGSSYNEQFF
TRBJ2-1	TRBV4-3	CASSGIPTATYNEQFF
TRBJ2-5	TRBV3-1	CASRSGRLQETQYF
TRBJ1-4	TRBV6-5	CASGREGAANEKLFF
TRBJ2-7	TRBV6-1	CASTEAVATANSYEQYF
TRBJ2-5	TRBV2	CVSSEGQETQYF
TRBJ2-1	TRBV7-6	CASSDPGQLPGVAGASSYNEQFF
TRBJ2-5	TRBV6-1	CASTLNPAGFVKETQYF
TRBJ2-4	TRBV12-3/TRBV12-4	CATSFILLATISEGGIQYF
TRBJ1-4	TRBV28	CASSLRSSTNEKLFF
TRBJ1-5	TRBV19	CASSIDRGNQPQHF
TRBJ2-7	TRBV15	CATSNQRTSYEQYF
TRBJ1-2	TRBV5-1	CASSLRDRGNYGYTF
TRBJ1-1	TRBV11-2	CASSLWGRGRMNTEAFF
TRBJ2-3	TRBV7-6	CASSLDADTQYF
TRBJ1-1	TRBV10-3	CAALPGGNTEAFF
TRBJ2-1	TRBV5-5	CASSLERQGGDEQFF
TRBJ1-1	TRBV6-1	CASSVASTMNTEAFF
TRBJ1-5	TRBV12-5	CASGTGTDSNQPQHF